This T cell receptor (beta chain) came from a study of control samples from healthy donors and cancer patients. Profiling relied on immunoSEQ multiplex PCR, and the TCRdb table lists in-frame clones only, not all of them. Of over 85,000 clones in the sample, around 92% were seen once. Germline values: CDR1 SEHNR, CDR2 FQNEAQ (reference sequence). CDR3 size: 14 residues. V trimming: 5 bases; J trimming: 11 bases; junction bases outside the gene matches: 12. The sequenced material came from blood. The origin of this receptor is a woman between 18 and 30 years old in good health. The V gene is TRBV7-9, the J gene TRBJ2-3, with TRBD2 identical over 8 bases. CDR3 region: CASSPRVAGPWQYF. In DNA, the CDR3 is TGTGCCAGCAGCCCCCGGGTAGCGGGGCCTTGGCAGTATTTT.